The 8 T cell receptor beta chains in this list originate from one sample, sequenced in a study of beta chain features in type 1 diabetes. Investigators reverse transcribed all isolated RNA, so they sequenced expressed TCRB transcripts. Here immunoSEQ multiplex PCR was the method, and the copy in TCRdb shows in-frame clones only, minus some. The repertoire includes 350,000 or so clones, roughly 21% of them detected once, and about 0.045% sits in the top ten. Input material: naive CD4+ T cells from blood. The receptor source for this set is a woman aged 18-29 years in good health.

The chain employs TRBV25-1 and TRBJ2-5; 8 nucleotides line up with TRBD2. CDR3 size: 15 residues. V gave up 6 bases and J gave up 1 base; unmatched junction bases: 7. Per germline, CDR1 MGHDK and CDR2 SYGVNS. The DNA for the CDR3 is TGTGCCAGCAGGGACTCGACTAGCGCCCAAGAGACCCAGTACTTC. Residues: CASRDSTSAQETQYF.

The V gene is TRBV18, the J gene TRBJ1-5; a possible D gene is TRBD1 (6 bases). Per the germline V gene, CDR1 is KGHSH and CDR2 is LQKENI. The CDR3 spans 14 residues. Trimming removed 2 bases from V and 4 bases from J, with 9 bases in between. This CDR3 is CASSPSGQNQPQHF. Here the CDR3 DNA reads TGTGCCAGCTCACCATCGGGACAAAATCAGCCCCAGCATTTT.

This clone was counted only a few times. The chain couples TRBV11-1 to TRBJ2-1, with D unresolved. The V end was cut by 4 bases, the J end by 5 bases, with 9 bases between. CDR1 is SGHAT and CDR2 is FQDESV in the germline V gene (reference sequence). This CDR3 region has 13 residues. The CDR3 sequence: CASSSYGDNEQFF. In DNA, the CDR3 is TGTGCCAGCAGCTCATATGGAGACAATGAGCAGTTCTTC.

This clone appeared a few times. The chain couples TRBV7-2 to TRBJ1-1; D is uncertain. This CDR3 spans 13 amino acids. The V and J ends lost 1 base and 1 base respectively, with 4 bases between them. Germline CDR1 is SGHTA and CDR2 is FQGNSA. CDR3 in amino acids: CASSLVQNTEAFF. The CDR3 DNA reads TGTGCCAGCAGCTTAGTACAGAACACTGAAGCTTTCTTT.

V gene TRBV5-8 combines with J gene TRBJ2-7, with TRBD1 as a possible D gene (5 bases). Germline CDR1 reads SGHTS; CDR2 reads YDEGEE. The CDR3 runs 13 residues. The V end was cut by 4 bases, the J end by 1 base, with 9 bases between. CDR3 DNA: TGTGCCAGCAGCACGACAGATTCCTACGAGCAGTACTTC. This gives the protein CASSTTDSYEQYF.

This clone was counted only a few times. The chain uses TRBV6-5 and TRBJ1-3, with D unclear. This CDR3 is 14 amino acids long. From germline, CDR1 is MNHEY and CDR2 SVGAGI. Trimming removed 4 bases from V and 7 bases from J, with 14 bases in between. CDR3 residues: CASSSSRRQNTIYF. The CDR3 region has the DNA TGTGCCAGCAGTTCATCCAGGCGCCAGAACACCATATATTTT.

This clone was counted only a few times. CDR3 sequence reads: CASIRGHLYTEAFF. The CDR3 region has the DNA TGTGCCAGTATAAGGGGCCACCTCTACACTGAAGCTTTCTTT. The rearrangement uses TRBV19 and TRBJ1-1, with D perhaps matching TRBD1 (5 bases). Germline V gives CDR1 LNHDA, CDR2 SQIVND (reference sequence). V was pared by 7 bases and J by 3 bases, with 15 bases between. The CDR3 contains 14 residues.

J is TRBJ2-4 and V is TRBV10-3, with a weak D call TRBD2 (6 bases). The CDR3 covers 13 residues. Per the germline V gene, CDR1 is ENHRY and CDR2 is SYGVKD. V was pared by 6 bases and J by 5 bases, with 11 bases between. The CDR3 DNA follows: TGTGCCATCAGCCCCGGGACTCAAAACATTCAGTACTTC. Translated, it gives CAISPGTQNIQYF.